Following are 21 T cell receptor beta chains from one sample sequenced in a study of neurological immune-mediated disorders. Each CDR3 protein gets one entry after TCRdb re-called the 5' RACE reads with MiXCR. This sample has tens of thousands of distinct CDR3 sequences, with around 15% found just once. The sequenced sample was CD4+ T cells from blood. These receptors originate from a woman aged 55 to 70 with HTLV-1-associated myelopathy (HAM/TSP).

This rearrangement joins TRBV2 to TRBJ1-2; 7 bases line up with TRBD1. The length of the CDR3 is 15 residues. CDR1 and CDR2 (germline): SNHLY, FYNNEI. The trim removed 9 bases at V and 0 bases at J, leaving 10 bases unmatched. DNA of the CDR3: TGTGCCAGAAGCGACGGGACAGCGGCTAACTATGGCTACACCTTC. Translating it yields CARSDGTAANYGYTF.

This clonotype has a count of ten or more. The CDR3 is CASSQAGGATNEKLFF. As DNA, the CDR3 is TGTGCCAGCAGCCAGGCAGGGGGAGCAACTAATGAAAAACTGTTTTTT. This chain uses TRBV6-6 with TRBJ1-4; TRBD1 aligns across 7 bases. This CDR3 region has 16 residues. Germline V lookup: CDR1 MNHNY, CDR2 SVGAGI (reference sequence). Trimming took 6 bases from V and 0 from J; bases not matched to a gene: 7.

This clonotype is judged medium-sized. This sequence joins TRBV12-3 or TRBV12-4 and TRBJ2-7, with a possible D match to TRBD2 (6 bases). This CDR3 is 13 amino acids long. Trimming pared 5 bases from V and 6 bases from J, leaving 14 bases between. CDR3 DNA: TGTGCCAGCAGTAGAGGAGGGTCGGGCGAGCAGTACTTC. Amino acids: CASSRGGSGEQYF.

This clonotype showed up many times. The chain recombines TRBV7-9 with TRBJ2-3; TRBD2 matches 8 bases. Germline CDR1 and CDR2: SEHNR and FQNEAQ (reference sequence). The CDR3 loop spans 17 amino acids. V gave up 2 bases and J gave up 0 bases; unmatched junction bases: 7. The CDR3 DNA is TGTGCCAGCAGCTTACCTGCGGGGGGCGCGAGCACAGATACGCAGTATTTT. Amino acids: CASSLPAGGASTDTQYF.

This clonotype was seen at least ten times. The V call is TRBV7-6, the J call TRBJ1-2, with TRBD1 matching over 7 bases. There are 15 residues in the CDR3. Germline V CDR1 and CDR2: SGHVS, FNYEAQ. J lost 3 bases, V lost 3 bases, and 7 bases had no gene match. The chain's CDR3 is CASSLFRDSDYGYTF. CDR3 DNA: TGTGCCAGCAGCTTGTTCCGGGACAGTGACTATGGCTACACCTTC.

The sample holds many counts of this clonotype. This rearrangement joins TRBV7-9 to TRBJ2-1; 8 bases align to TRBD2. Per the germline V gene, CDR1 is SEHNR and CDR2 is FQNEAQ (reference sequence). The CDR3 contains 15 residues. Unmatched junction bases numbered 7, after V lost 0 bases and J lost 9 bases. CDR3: CASSLAGTRKAEQFF. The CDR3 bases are TGTGCCAGCAGCTTAGCCGGGACTAGGAAGGCTGAGCAGTTCTTC.

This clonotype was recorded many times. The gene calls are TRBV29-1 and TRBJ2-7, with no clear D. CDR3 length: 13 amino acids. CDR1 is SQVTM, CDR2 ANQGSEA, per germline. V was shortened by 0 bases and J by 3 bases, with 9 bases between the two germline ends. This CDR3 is CSVEDPVHYEQYF. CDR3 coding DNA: TGCAGCGTTGAAGATCCAGTCCACTACGAGCAGTACTTC.

The CDR3 coding sequence is TGCAGTGCTCAACAGGGTGGGACTGAAAATTTCTTT. This encodes CSAQQGGTENFF. The V and J genes are TRBV20-1 and TRBJ1-1, with TRBD1 as a possible D gene (6 bases). The CDR3 has 12 residues. V was shortened by 5 bases and J by 13 bases, with 20 bases between the two germline ends. CDR1 is DFQATT, CDR2 SNEGSKA, per germline (reference sequence).

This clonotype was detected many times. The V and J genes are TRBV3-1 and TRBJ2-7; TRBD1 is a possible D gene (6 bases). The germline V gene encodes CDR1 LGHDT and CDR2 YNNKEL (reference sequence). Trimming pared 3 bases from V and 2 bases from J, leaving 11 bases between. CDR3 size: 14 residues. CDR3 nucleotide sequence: TGTGCCAGCAGCCACAGGGACACCCCCTACGAGCAGTACTTC. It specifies CASSHRDTPYEQYF.

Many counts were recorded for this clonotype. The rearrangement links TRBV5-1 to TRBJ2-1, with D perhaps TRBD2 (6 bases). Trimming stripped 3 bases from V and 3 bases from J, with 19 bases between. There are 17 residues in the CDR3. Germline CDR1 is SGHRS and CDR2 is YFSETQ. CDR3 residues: CASSSMGGRGVYNEQFF. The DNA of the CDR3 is TGCGCCAGCAGCTCCATGGGAGGTCGTGGGGTCTACAATGAGCAGTTCTTC.

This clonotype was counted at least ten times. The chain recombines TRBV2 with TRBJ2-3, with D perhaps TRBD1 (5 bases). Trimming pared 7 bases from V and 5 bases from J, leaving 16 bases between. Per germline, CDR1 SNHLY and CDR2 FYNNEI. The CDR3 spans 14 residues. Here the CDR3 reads CASTGQPQGDTQYF. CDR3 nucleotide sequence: TGTGCCAGCACAGGGCAACCCCAGGGAGATACGCAGTATTTT.

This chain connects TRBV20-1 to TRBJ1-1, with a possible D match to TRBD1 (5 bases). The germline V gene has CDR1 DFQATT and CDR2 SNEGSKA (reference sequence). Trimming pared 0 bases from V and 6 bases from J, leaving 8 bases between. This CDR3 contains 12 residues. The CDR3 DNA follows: TGCAGTGCTAGAGAGGGGGGGGCTGAAGCTTTCTTT. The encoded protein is CSAREGGAEAFF.

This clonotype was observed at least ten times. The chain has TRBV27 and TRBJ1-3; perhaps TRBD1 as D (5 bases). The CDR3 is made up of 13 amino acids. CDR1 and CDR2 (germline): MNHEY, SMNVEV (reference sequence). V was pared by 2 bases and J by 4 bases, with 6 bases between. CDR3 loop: CASSLGGGNTIYF. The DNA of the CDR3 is TGTGCCAGCAGTTTAGGGGGAGGAAACACCATATATTTT.

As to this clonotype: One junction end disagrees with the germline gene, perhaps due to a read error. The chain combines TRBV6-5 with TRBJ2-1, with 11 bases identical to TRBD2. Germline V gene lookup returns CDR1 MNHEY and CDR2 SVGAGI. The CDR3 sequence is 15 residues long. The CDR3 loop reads CATRRLAGSYYEQFF. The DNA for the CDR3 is TGTGCCACGAGGAGACTAGCGGGGTCCTACTATGAGCAGTTCTTC.

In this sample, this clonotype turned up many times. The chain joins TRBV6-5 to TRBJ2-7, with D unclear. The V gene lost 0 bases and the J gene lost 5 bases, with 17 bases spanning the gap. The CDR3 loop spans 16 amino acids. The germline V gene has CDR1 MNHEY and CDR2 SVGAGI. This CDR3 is CASSYSRSRADHEQYF. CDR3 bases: TGTGCCAGCAGTTACTCGCGGTCACGGGCAGACCACGAGCAGTACTTC.

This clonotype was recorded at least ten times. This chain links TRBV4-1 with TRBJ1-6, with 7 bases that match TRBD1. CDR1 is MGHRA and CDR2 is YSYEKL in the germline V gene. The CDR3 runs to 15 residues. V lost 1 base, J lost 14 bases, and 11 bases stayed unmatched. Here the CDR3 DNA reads TGCGCCAGCAGCCAAGGTTACGCAGGGGGGATATCCCTCCACTTT. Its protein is CASSQGYAGGISLHF.

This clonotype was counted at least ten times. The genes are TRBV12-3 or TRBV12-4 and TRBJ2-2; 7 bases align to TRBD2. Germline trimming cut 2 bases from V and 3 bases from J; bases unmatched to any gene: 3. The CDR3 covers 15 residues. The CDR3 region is CASSLNGGDTGELFF. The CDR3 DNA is TGTGCCAGCAGTTTAAATGGGGGGGACACCGGGGAGCTGTTTTTT.

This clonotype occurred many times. The CDR3 nucleotides are TGCGCCAGCAGCTTTACAGGGGGAACAGATACGCAGTATTTT. Translating gives CASSFTGGTDTQYF. The chain employs TRBV5-1 and TRBJ2-3; TRBD1 matches at 8 bases. This CDR3 is built from 14 residues. Germline CDR1 SGHRS, CDR2 YFSETQ. V lost 2 bases, J lost 3 bases, and 2 bases stayed unmatched.

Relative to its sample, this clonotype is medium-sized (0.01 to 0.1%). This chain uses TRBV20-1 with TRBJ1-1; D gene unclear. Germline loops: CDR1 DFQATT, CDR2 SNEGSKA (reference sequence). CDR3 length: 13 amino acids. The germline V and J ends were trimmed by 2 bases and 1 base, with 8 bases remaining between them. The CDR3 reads CSARIDPNTEAFF. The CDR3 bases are TGCAGTGCTAGAATAGACCCGAACACTGAAGCTTTCTTT.

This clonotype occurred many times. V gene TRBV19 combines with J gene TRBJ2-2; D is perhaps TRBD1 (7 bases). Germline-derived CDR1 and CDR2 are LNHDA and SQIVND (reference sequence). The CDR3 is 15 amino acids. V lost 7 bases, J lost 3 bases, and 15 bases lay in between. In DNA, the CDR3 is TGTGCCAGTACCCTCAGGGGGGTGGACACCGGGGAGCTGTTTTTT. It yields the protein CASTLRGVDTGELFF.

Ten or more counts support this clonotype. CDR3 sequence reads: CASSFSDLSEQYF. In DNA, the CDR3 is TGCGCCAGCAGCTTTTCGGACTTATCCGAGCAGTACTTC. This chain links TRBV5-1 with TRBJ2-7; D perhaps matches TRBD2 (5 bases). Trimming took off 2 bases at V and 6 bases at J, with 12 bases between the two ends. The CDR3 loop spans 13 amino acids. In germline, CDR1 is SGHRS, CDR2 YFSETQ.